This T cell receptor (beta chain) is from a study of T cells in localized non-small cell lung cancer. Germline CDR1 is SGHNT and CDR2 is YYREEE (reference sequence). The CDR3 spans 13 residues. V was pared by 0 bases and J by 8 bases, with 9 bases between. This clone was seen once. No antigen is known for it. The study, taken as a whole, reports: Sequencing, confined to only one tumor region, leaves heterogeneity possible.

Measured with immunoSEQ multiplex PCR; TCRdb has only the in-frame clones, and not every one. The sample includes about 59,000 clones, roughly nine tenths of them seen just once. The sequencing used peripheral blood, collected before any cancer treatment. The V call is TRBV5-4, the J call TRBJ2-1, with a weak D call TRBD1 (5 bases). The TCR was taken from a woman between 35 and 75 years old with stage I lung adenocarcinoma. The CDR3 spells CASSLGWGDEQFF. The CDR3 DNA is TGTGCCAGCAGCTTGGGTTGGGGCGATGAGCAGTTCTTC. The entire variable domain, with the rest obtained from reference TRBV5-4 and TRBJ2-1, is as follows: ETGVTQSPTHLIKTRGQQVTLRCSSQSGHNTVSWYQQALGQGPQFIFQYYREEENGRGNFPPRFSGLQFPNYSSELNVNALELDDSALYLCASSLGWGDEQFFGPGTRLTVL.